The 21 T cell receptor beta chains presented below share a single source sample, sequenced in a study of cytomegalovirus exposure and HLA in healthy donors. The PCR had 60 Vbeta and 13 Jbeta primers. Profiled with immunoSEQ multiplex PCR; TCRdb holds only in-frame clones, not every one. In the table there are fewer than 150,000 clones, over 70% of which are singletons. Sequencing was carried out using PBMCs. The receptor source for this set is a male donor in good health and CMV-seronegative.

The rearrangement links TRBV6-1 to TRBJ2-3, with TRBD1 identical over 11 bases. The junction had 12 bases not matched to a gene; V was cut back by 6 bases and J by 4 bases. Germline lookup yields CDR1 MNHNS and CDR2 SASEGT. This CDR3 is 17 amino acids long. The CDR3 DNA sequence: TGTGCCAGCAGCGAATCTATCTGGGACAGGGGGTCAGATACGCAGTATTTT. As protein: CASSESIWDRGSDTQYF.

V usage is TRBV13 and J usage is TRBJ1-5, with 8 bases identical to TRBD1. This CDR3 has 14 amino acids. Germline V gives CDR1 PRHDT, CDR2 FYEKMQ (reference sequence). V lost 3 bases to trimming and J lost 4 bases; unmatched junction nucleotides: 2. Here the CDR3 DNA reads TGTGCCAGCAGCTTGGGACAGGAGAATCAGCCCCAGCATTTT. Protein: CASSLGQENQPQHF.

J is TRBJ1-2 and V is TRBV6-4, with 7 positions matching TRBD1. The CDR3 spans 14 residues. CDR1 is MRHNA, CDR2 SNTAGT, per germline. Trimming cost V 0 bases and J 8 bases; bases outside gene matches: 6. CDR3 nucleotides: TGTGCCAGCAGTGACTCTGCGCCAGGGGGAGGCTACACCTTC. Translated: CASSDSAPGGGYTF.

This clone was picked up a small number of times. J is TRBJ1-6 and V is TRBV6-6; 7 nucleotides agree with TRBD1. Germline V gene data show CDR1 as MNHNY and CDR2 as SVGAGI (reference sequence). The junction had 10 bases not matched to a gene; V was cut back by 6 bases and J by 8 bases. The CDR3 extends over 15 amino acids. The CDR3 is CASRSDRVGHSPLHF. In DNA, the CDR3 is TGTGCCAGCAGATCTGACAGGGTTGGACATTCACCCCTCCACTTT.

The genes are TRBV6-5 and TRBJ1-4, with 10 bases identical to TRBD1. CDR3 size: 13 residues. Per germline, CDR1 MNHEY and CDR2 SVGAGI. The J segment lost 10 bases and the V segment lost 5 bases, leaving 4 bases of the junction unmatched. The CDR3 nucleotides are TGTGCCAGCAGTGAAGGACAGGGGGGAAAACTGTTTTTT. It is translated as CASSEGQGGKLFF.

This rearrangement joins TRBV9 to TRBJ1-1; D gene unclear. The CDR3 loop spans 13 amino acids. Deletions cut 3 bases from V and 3 bases from J, with 9 bases between. In germline, CDR1 is SGDLS, CDR2 YYNGEE. CDR3 loop: CASSAGIDTEAFF. In nucleotides, the CDR3 is TGTGCCAGCAGCGCAGGCATTGACACTGAAGCTTTCTTT. Drawing the rest from reference TRBV9 and TRBJ1-1, the complete variable domain is DSGVTQTPKHLITATGQRVTLRCSPRSGDLSVYWYQQSLDQGLQFLIQYYNGEERAKGNILERFSAQQFPDLHSELNLSSLELGDSALYFCASSAGIDTEAFFGQGTRLTVV.

The chain uses TRBV5-1 and TRBJ2-3; D might be TRBD1 (5 bases). The CDR3 is 16 residues long. Trimming removed 0 bases at V and 5 bases at J, with 16 bases between. Germline V gives CDR1 SGHRS, CDR2 YFSETQ. The CDR3 reads CASSLDSGLSGDTQYF. In nucleotides, the CDR3 is TGCGCCAGCAGCTTGGACTCAGGGCTTAGTGGAGATACGCAGTATTTT.

In its sample, this clone was seen a few times. V gene TRBV18 combines with J gene TRBJ2-6; 7 positions match TRBD1. Looked up from germline, CDR1 is KGHSH and CDR2 is LQKENI. The length of the CDR3 is 17 residues. J was trimmed by 0 bases and V by 0 bases; bases with no gene match: 2. CDR3 sequence reads: CASSPPAGGSGANVLTF. CDR3 in DNA: TGTGCCAGCTCACCACCGGCAGGGGGCTCTGGGGCCAACGTCCTGACTTTC.

This clone has a handful of counts. This rearrangement joins TRBV6-1 to TRBJ2-3; 12 bases are a match to TRBD2. The CDR3 runs to 16 residues. Looked up from germline, CDR1 is MNHNS and CDR2 is SASEGT. The V gene end was trimmed by 4 bases and the J gene end by 9 bases; junction bases not matched to a gene: 11. The CDR3 DNA is TGTGCCAGCAGTGTCCGACTAGCGGGGGAATTATTGACGCAGTATTTT. Protein: CASSVRLAGELLTQYF.

This sequence joins TRBV7-9 and TRBJ1-2, with a weak D call TRBD1 (5 bases). Germline CDR1 and CDR2: SEHNR and FQNEAQ (reference sequence). This CDR3 comprises 12 residues. Trimming removed 4 bases from V and 7 bases from J, with 10 bases in between. CDR3 region: CASSSGGSGYTF. CDR3 DNA sequence: TGTGCCAGCAGCTCCGGGGGTAGTGGCTACACCTTC.

This clone was recorded a few times. For the CDR3, the DNA is TGTGCCAGTACGTTAGGACAGGGAGTTTTAGGAGAGACCCAGTACTTC. This translates into CASTLGQGVLGETQYF. The chain is built from TRBV19 and TRBJ2-5; the match to TRBD1 covers 8 bases. The CDR3 is 16 amino acids. Germline CDR1 LNHDA, CDR2 SQIVND (reference sequence). Trimming removed 7 bases from V and 4 bases from J; junction bases left unmatched: 14.

The CDR3 DNA is TGTGCCAGCTCACCATTCAGCGGGAGTATGACAGATACGCAGTATTTT. Translating gives CASSPFSGSMTDTQYF. This chain links TRBV18 with TRBJ2-3, with 8 bases fitting TRBD2. The trim removed 2 bases at V and 3 bases at J, leaving 7 bases unmatched. The length of the CDR3 is 16 residues. Germline CDR1 KGHSH, CDR2 LQKENI.

The CDR3 nucleotides read TGTGCCAGCGGAGGGGACCGACCCTACGAGCAGTACTTC. It codes for CASGGDRPYEQYF. The chain employs TRBV7-9 and TRBJ2-7; perhaps TRBD2 as D (6 bases). CDR1 and CDR2 from the germline V gene are SEHNR and FQNEAQ (reference sequence). Trimming removed 8 bases at V and 2 bases at J, with 13 bases between. The CDR3 covers 13 residues. The entire variable domain, with the rest obtained from reference TRBV7-9 and TRBJ2-7, is as follows: DTGVSQNPRHKITKRGQNVTFRCDPISEHNRLYWYRQTLGQGPEFLTYFQNEAQLEKSRLLSDRFSAERPKGSFSTLEIQRTEQGDSAMYLCASGGDRPYEQYFGPGTRLTVT.

This clone was observed a few times. This rearrangement joins TRBV4-3 to TRBJ1-1; perhaps TRBD1 as D (6 bases). CDR3 size: 15 residues. Germline V gene lookup returns CDR1 LGHNA and CDR2 YSLEER. Trimming shortened V by 2 bases and J by 1 base, and 11 bases separated the two germline ends. The CDR3: CASSQIRTENTEAFF. In DNA form, the CDR3 reads TGCGCCAGCAGCCAAATCCGGACAGAGAACACTGAAGCTTTCTTT.

This chain joins TRBV4-1 and TRBJ1-1; D is perhaps TRBD1 (5 bases). The germline V gene encodes CDR1 MGHRA and CDR2 YSYEKL. The CDR3 runs 13 residues. V shed 1 base and J shed 7 bases, with 10 bases lying between them. The CDR3 loop reads CASSQVGQGEAFF. In nucleotides, the CDR3 is TGCGCCAGCAGCCAAGTCGGCCAGGGTGAAGCTTTCTTT.

This clone was seen more than once but under ten times. V and J are TRBV20-1 and TRBJ1-2; 8 bases match TRBD1. In germline, CDR1 is DFQATT, CDR2 SNEGSKA (reference sequence). The CDR3 is 11 amino acids. V was pared by 7 bases and J by 6 bases, with 4 bases of the junction left unmatched. In DNA form, the CDR3 reads TGCAGTGGCCAGGGGGCGCATGGCTACACCTTC. Its translation: CSGQGAHGYTF.

The chain carries TRBV5-6 and TRBJ2-5; TRBD2 aligns across 7 bases. The germline V gene encodes CDR1 SGHDT and CDR2 YYEEEE. The CDR3 loop spans 14 amino acids. With 1 base clipped from V and 2 bases from J, the junction kept 2 bases outside the gene matches. DNA for the CDR3: TGTGCCAGCAGCTTGTGGGGGGGGCAAGAGACCCAGTACTTC. Translation gives CASSLWGGQETQYF.

The gene calls are TRBV4-1 and TRBJ2-1, with 12 positions matching TRBD2. The CDR3 runs to 17 residues. Germline V gene lookup returns CDR1 MGHRA and CDR2 YSYEKL. Unmatched junction bases numbered 9, after V lost 0 bases and J lost 9 bases. CDR3 in DNA: TGCGCCAGCAGCCAAGATCTTACTAGCGGGGGGACGGGTGAGCAGTTCTTC. Its protein product is CASSQDLTSGGTGEQFF.

The chain combines TRBV6-5 with TRBJ1-5; 7 bases line up with TRBD1. The CDR3 extends over 15 amino acids. The V gene's germline CDR1 is MNHEY and CDR2 SVGAGI. Germline trimming cut 5 bases from V and 2 bases from J; bases unmatched to any gene: 6. In DNA form, the CDR3 reads TGTGCCAGCAGTCGAACAGGGGTGGGCAATCAGCCCCAGCATTTT. It encodes CASSRTGVGNQPQHF.

The chain has TRBV6-5 and TRBJ2-7; TRBD1 matches 8 bases. Germline V lookup: CDR1 MNHEY, CDR2 SVGAGI. Germline trimming cut 6 bases from V and 0 bases from J; bases unmatched to any gene: 7. CDR3 length: 15 amino acids. DNA of the CDR3: TGTGCCAGCAGGTTGAGACAGGGGCTCTCCTACGAGCAGTACTTC. Protein: CASRLRQGLSYEQYF.

The chain joins TRBV30 to TRBJ1-1; D is unclear. Germline CDR1 and CDR2: GTSNPN and SVGIG (reference sequence). V lost 2 bases to trimming and J lost 2 bases, with 9 bases between them. The CDR3 spans 13 residues. Here the CDR3 reads CAWSTAFNTEAFF. The CDR3 region has the DNA TGTGCCTGGAGTACAGCCTTTAACACTGAAGCTTTCTTT.